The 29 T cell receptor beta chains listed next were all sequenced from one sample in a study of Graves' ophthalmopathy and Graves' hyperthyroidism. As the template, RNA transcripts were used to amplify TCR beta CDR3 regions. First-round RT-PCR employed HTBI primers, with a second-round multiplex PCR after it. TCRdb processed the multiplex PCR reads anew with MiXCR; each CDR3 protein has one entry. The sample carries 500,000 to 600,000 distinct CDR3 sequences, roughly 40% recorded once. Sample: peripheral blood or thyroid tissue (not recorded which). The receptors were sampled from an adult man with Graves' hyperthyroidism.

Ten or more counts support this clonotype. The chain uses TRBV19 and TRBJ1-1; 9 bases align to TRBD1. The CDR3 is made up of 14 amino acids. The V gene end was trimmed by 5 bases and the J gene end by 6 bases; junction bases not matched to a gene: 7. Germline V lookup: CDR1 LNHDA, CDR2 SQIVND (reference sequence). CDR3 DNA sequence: TGTGCCAGTAGTGCCGACAGGGGGAGTCCTGAAGCTTTCTTT. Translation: CASSADRGSPEAFF.

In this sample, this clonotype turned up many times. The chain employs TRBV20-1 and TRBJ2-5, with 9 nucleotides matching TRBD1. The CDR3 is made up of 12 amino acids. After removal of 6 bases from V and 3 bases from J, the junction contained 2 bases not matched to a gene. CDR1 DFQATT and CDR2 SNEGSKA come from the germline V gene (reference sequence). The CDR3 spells CSARTGEETQYF. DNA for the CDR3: TGCAGTGCAAGGACAGGGGAAGAGACCCAGTACTTC.

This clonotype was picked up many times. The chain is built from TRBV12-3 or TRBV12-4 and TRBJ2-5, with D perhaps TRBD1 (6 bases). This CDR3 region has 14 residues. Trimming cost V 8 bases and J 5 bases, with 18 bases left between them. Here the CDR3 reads CASGQQGPGETQYF. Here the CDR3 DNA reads TGTGCCAGCGGCCAACAGGGTCCGGGCGAGACCCAGTACTTC.

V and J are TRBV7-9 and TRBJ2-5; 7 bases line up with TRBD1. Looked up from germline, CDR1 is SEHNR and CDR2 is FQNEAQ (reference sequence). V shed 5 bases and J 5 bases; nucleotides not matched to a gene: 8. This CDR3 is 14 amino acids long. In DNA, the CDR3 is TGTGCCAGCAGCGTACAGGGGCCGGGGGAGACCCAGTACTTC. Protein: CASSVQGPGETQYF.

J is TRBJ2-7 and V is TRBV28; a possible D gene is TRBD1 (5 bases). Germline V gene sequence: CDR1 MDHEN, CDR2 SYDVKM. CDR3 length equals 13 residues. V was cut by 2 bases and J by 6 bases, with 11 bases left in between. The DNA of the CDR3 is TGTGCCAGCAGTTTACCCGCAGGGCGCGAGCAGTACTTC. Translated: CASSLPAGREQYF.

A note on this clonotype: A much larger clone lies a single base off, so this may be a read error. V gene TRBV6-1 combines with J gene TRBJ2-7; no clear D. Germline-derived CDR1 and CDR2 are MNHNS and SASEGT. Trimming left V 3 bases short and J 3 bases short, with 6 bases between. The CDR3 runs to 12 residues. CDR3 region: CASSDLLYEQYF. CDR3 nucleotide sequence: TGTGCCAGCAGTGATTTGCTCTACGAGCAGTACTTC.

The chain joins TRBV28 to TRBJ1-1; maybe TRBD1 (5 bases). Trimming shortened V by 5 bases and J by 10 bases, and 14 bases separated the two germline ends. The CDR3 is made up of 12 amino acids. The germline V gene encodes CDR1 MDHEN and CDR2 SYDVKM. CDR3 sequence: CASSLQEGRAFF. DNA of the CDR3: TGTGCCAGCAGTCTACAAGAGGGGAGAGCTTTCTTT.

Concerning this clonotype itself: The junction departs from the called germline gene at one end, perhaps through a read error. The DNA for the CDR3 is TGTGCCAGCAGTTTAAGTTGGTCGGAGTTGACCCAGTGCTTC. It specifies CASSLSWSELTQCF. The chain has TRBV27 and TRBJ2-5; D is unresolved. Germline-derived CDR1 and CDR2 are MNHEY and SMNVEV (reference sequence). The CDR3 spans 14 residues.

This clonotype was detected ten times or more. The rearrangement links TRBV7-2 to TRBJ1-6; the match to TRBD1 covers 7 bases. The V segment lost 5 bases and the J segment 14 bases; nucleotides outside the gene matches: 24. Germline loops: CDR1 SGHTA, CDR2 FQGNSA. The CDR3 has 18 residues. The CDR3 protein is CASSRTIQGPKGGRALHF. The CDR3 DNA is TGTGCCAGCAGCCGTACTATACAGGGGCCGAAAGGGGGTAGGGCCCTCCACTTT.

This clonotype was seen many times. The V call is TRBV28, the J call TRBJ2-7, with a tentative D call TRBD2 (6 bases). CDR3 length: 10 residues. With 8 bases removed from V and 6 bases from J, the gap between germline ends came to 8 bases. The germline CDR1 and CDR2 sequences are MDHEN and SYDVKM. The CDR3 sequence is CASGRFEQYF. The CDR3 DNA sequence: TGTGCCAGCGGGAGGTTCGAGCAGTACTTC.

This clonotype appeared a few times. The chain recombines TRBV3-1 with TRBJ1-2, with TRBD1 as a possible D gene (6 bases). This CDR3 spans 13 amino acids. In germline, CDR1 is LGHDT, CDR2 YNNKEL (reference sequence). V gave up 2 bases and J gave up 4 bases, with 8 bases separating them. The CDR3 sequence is CASSQQGPYGYTF. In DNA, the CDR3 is TGTGCCAGCAGCCAACAGGGGCCCTATGGCTACACCTTC.

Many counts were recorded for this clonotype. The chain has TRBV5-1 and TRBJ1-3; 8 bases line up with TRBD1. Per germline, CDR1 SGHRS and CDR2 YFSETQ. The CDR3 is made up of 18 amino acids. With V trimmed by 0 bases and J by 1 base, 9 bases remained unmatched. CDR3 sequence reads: CASSLDGTGRLSGNTIYF. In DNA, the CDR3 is TGCGCCAGCAGCTTGGACGGGACAGGTCGTCTATCTGGAAACACCATATATTTT.

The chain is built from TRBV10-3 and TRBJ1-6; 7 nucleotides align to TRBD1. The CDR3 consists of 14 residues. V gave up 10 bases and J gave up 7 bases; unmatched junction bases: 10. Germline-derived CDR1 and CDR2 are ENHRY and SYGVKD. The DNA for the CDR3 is TGTGCCAGCAGCGGGACAGCTGGAAATTCACCCCTCCACTTT. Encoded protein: CASSGTAGNSPLHF.

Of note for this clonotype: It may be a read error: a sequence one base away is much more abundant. The CDR3 region is CASSIWGVGGTQYF. In DNA form, the CDR3 reads TGTGCCAGTAGTATTTGGGGGGTGGGGGGGACCCAGTACTTC. This chain links TRBV19 with TRBJ2-5; TRBD2 is a possible D gene (6 bases). The V and J ends lost 3 bases and 7 bases respectively, with 15 bases between them. The length of the CDR3 is 14 residues. Germline V gene lookup returns CDR1 LNHDA and CDR2 SQIVND (reference sequence).

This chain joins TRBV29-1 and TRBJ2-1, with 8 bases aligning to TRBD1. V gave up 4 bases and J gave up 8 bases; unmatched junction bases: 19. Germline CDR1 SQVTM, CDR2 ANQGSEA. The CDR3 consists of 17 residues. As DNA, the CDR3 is TGCAGCGTTGCCCTAGACTTCGGGACAGGTATTGTGGATGAGCAGTTCTTC. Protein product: CSVALDFGTGIVDEQFF.

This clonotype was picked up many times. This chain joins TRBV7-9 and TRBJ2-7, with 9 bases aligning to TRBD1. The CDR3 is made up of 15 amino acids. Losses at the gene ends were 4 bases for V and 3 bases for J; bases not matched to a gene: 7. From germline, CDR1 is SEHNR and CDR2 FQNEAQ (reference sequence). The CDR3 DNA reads TGTGCCAGCAGCTCCCGGGACAGGGCGCACTACGAGCAGTACTTC. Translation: CASSSRDRAHYEQYF.

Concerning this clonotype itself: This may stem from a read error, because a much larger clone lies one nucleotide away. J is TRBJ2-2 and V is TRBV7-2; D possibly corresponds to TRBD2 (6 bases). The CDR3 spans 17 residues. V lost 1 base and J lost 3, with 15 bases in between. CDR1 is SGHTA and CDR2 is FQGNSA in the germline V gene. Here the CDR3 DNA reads TGTGCCAGCAGCTTAGGGCTACGGGGGATAGACACCGGGGAGCTGTTTTTT. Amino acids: CASSLGLRGIDTGELFF.

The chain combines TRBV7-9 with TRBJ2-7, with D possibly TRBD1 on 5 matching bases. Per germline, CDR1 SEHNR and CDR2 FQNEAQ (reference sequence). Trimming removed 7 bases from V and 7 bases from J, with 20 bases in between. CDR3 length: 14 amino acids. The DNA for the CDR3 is TGTGCCAGCATTCGAACGACAGCTAACAATGAGCAGTACTTC. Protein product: CASIRTTANNEQYF.

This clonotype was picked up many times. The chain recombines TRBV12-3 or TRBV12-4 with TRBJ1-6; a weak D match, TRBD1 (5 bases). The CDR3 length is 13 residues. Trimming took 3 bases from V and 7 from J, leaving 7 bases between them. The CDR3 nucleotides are TGTGCCAGCAGTTTCCAGGGAAATTCACCCCTCCACTTT. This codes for CASSFQGNSPLHF.

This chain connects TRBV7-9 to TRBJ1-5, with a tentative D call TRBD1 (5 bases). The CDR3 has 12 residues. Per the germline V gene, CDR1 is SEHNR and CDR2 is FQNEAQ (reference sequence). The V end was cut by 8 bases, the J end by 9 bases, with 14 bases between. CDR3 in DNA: TGTGCCAGCTCCCTGGGGGAGACGCCCCAGCATTTT. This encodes CASSLGETPQHF.

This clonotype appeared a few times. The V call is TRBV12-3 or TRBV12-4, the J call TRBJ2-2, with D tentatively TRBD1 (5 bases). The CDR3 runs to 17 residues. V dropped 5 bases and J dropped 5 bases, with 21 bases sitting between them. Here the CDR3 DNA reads TGTGCCAGCAGTATTACCCTGACCAGGGATTTGACCGGGGAGCTGTTTTTT. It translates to CASSITLTRDLTGELFF.

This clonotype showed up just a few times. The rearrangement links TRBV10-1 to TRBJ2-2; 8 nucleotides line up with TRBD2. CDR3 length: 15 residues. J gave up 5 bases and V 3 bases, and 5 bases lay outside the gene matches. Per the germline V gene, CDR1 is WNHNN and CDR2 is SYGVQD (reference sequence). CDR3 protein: CASSERSGATGELFF. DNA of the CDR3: TGCGCCAGCAGTGAACGTAGCGGGGCTACCGGGGAGCTGTTTTTT.

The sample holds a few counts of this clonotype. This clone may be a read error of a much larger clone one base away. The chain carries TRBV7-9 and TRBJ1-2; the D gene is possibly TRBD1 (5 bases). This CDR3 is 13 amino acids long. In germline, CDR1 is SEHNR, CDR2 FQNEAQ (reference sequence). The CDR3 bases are TGTGCCGGCAGCTCCCACGACAGCTATGGCTACACCTTC. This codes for CAGSSHDSYGYTF.

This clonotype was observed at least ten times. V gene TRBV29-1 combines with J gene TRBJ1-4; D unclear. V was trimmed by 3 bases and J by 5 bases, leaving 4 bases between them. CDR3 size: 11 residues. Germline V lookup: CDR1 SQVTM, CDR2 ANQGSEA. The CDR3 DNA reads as TGCAGCGTTGAGACGAATGAAAAACTGTTTTTT. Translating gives CSVETNEKLFF.

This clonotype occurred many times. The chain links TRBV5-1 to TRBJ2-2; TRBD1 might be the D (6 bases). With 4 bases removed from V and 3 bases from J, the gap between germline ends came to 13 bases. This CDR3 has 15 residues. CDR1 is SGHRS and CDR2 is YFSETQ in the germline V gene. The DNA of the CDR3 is TGCGCCAGCAGCATAGCGACAGGAGACACCGGGGAGCTGTTTTTT. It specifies CASSIATGDTGELFF.

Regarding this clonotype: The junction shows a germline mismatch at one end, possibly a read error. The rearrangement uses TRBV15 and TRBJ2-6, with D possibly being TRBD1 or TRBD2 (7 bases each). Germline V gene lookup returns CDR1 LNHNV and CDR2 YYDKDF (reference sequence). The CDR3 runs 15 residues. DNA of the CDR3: TGTGCCACCAGCAGGCAGGGGGGGGGGGCCGACGTCCTGACTTTC. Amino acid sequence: CATSRQGGGADVLTF.

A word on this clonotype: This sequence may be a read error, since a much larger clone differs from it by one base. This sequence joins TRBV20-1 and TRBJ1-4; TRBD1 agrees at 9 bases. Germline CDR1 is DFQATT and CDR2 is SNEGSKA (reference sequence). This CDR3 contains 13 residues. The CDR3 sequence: CSAKTGGNERLFF. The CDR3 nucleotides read TGCAGTGCTAAGACAGGGGGGAATGAAAGACTGTTTTTT.

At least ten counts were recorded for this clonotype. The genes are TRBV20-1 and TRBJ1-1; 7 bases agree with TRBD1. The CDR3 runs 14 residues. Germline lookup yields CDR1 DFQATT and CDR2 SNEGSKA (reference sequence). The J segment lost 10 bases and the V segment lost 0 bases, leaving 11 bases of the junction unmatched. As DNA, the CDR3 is TGCAGTGCTAGAGATGGCCCAGGGTCAGGGGGAGCTTTCTTT. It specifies CSARDGPGSGGAFF.

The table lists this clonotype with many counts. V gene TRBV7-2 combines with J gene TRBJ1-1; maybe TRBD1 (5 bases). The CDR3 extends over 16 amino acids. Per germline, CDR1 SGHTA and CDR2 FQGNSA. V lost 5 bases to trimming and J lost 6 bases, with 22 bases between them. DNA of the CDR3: TGTGCCAGCAGCGGGACGTACGACGGCCTCGGGGCTGAAGCTTTCTTT. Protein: CASSGTYDGLGAEAFF.